The 5 T cell receptor beta chains reported below all come from one sample, sequenced in a study of neurological immune-mediated disorders. A single record per CDR3 protein comes from TCRdb applying MiXCR to the 5' RACE reads. This sample has 50,000 or so distinct CDR3 sequences; about 3% occur once, and the top ten carry approximately 6.3%. Material for sequencing was PBMCs. The source is a man aged 40-49 years with multiple sclerosis.

This clonotype was seen many times. V usage is TRBV7-2 and J usage is TRBJ1-4; D unresolved. Trimming pared 0 bases from V and 5 bases from J, leaving 10 bases between. The germline V gene encodes CDR1 SGHTA and CDR2 FQGNSA. This CDR3 contains 15 residues. The CDR3 coding sequence is TGTGCCAGCAGCTTAGCTAAGTTTAGAAATGAAAAACTGTTTTTT. It encodes CASSLAKFRNEKLFF. Filled out from reference TRBV7-2 and TRBJ1-4, the complete variable domain reads GAGVSQSPSNKVTEKGKDVELRCDPISGHTALYWYRQSLGQGLEFLIYFQGNSAPDKSGLPSDRFSAERTGGSVSTLTIQRTQQEDSAVYLCASSLAKFRNEKLFFGSGTQLSVL.

The chain combines TRBV18 with TRBJ1-1, with D possibly matching TRBD1 (5 bases). Germline V gene sequence: CDR1 KGHSH, CDR2 LQKENI. The CDR3 covers 13 residues. V dropped 7 bases and J dropped 8 bases, with 17 bases sitting between them. The DNA for the CDR3 is TGTGCCAGCTTAGTCGGTGAACCAGGGGAAGCTTTCTTT. Its translation is CASLVGEPGEAFF.

This clonotype was seen repeatedly, ten times or more. This chain uses TRBV2 with TRBJ2-3, with 7 bases that match TRBD1. Germline CDR1 SNHLY, CDR2 FYNNEI. The CDR3 spans 14 residues. V was clipped by 3 bases and J by 5 bases; unmatched bases: 5. The CDR3 DNA follows: TGTGCCAGCAGTGACAGGGGGTTCAGAGATACGCAGTATTTT. This gives the protein CASSDRGFRDTQYF. The full variable domain, its missing parts supplied by reference TRBV2 and TRBJ2-3, is EPEVTQTPSHQVTQMGQEVILRCVPISNHLYFYWYRQILGQKVEFLVSFYNNEISEKSEIFDDQFSVERPDGSNFTLKIRSTKLEDSAMYFCASSDRGFRDTQYFGPGTRLTVL.

At least ten counts were recorded for this clonotype. The chain is built from TRBV9 and TRBJ2-5; a weak D match, TRBD1 (6 bases). Germline V gene sequence: CDR1 SGDLS, CDR2 YYNGEE. Trimming stripped 3 bases from V and 7 bases from J, with 13 bases between. The CDR3 is 13 amino acids. CDR3 in amino acids: CASSEIQGGTQYF. The CDR3 DNA is TGTGCCAGCAGCGAAATACAGGGTGGGACCCAGTACTTC.

This clonotype was seen ten or more times. The chain combines TRBV3-1 with TRBJ2-7, with D maybe TRBD1 (6 bases). The germline V gene has CDR1 LGHDT and CDR2 YNNKEL (reference sequence). CDR3 length: 11 amino acids. V lost 4 bases to trimming and J lost 6 bases, with 7 bases between them. CDR3 coding DNA: TGTGCCAGCAGCCGCAGGGGCGAGCAGTACTTC. Encoded protein: CASSRRGEQYF.